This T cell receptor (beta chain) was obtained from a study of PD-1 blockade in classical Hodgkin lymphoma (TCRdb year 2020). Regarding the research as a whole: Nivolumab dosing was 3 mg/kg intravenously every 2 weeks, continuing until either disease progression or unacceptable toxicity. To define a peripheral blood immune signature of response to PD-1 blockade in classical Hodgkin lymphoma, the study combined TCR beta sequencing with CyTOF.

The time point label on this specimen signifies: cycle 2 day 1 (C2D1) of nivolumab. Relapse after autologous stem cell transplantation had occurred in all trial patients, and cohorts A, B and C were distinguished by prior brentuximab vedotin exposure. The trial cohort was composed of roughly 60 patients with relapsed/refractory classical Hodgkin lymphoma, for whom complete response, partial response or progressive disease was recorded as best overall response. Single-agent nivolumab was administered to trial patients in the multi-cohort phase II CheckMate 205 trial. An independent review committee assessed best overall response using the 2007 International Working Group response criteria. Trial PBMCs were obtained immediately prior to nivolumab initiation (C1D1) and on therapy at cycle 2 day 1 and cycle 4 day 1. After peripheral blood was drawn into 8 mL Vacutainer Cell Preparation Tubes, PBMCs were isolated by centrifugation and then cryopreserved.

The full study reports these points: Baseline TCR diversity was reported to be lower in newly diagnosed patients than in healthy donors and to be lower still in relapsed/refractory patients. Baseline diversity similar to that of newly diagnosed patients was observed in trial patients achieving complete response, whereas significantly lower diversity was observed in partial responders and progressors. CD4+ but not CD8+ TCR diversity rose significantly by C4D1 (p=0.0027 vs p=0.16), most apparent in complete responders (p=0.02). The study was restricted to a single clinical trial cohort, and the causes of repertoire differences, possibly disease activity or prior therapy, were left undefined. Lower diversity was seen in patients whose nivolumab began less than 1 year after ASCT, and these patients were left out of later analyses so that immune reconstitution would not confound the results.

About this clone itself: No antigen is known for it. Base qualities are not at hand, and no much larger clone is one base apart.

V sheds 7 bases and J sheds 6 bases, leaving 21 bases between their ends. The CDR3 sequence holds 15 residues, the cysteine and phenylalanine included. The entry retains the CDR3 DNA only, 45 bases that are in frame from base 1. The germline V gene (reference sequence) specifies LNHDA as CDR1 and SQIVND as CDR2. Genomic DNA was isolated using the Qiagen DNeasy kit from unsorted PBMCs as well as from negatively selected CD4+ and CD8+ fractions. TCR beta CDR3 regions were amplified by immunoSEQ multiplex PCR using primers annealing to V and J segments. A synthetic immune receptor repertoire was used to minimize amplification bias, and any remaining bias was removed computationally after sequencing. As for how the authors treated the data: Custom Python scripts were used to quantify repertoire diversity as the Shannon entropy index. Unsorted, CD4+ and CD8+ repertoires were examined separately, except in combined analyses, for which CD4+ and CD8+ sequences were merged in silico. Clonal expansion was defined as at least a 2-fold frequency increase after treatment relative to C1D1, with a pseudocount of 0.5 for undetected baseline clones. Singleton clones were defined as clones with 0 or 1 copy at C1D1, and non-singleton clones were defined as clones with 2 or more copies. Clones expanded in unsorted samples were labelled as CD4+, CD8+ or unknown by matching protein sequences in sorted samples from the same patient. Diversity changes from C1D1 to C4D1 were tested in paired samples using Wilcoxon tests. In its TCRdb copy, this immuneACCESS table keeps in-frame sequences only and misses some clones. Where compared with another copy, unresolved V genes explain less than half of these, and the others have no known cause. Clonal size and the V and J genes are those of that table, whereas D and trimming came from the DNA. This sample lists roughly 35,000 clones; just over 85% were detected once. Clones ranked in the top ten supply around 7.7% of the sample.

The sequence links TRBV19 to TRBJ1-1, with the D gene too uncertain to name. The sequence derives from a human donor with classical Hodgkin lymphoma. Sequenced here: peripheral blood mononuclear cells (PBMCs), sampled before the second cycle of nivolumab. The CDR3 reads CASTPGLSPLAEAFF. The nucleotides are TGTGCCAGTACCCCGGGCTTAAGCCCCCTCGCTGAAGCTTTCTTT. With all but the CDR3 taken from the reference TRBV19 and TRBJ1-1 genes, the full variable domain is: DGGITQSPKYLFRKEGQNVTLSCEQNLNHDAMYWYRQDPGQGLRLIYYSQIVNDFQKGDIAEGYSVSREKKESFPLTVTSAQKNPTAFYLCASTPGLSPLAEAFFGQGTRLTVV.